These T cell receptor beta chains were read from a single sample in a study of OX40 agonist ivuxolimab in advanced cancers. Here immunoSEQ multiplex PCR was the method, and the copy in TCRdb shows in-frame clones only, minus some. The sample carries roughly 66,000 clones, around 80% recorded once. The source was CD4+ or CD8+ T cells sorted from blood, collected in a trial of the OX40 agonist ivuxolimab. These receptors were taken from an adult with an advanced solid tumor such as melanoma, head and neck, liver or kidney cancer. The CDR3 runs from the conserved cysteine through the conserved F or W.

16,TRBV5-4,CASSLRGLASTDTQYF
17,TRBV18,CASSPSGGFGMNTEAFF
15,TRBV5-1,CASSPSRESGTEAFF
13,TRBV21-1,CATDDRGREKLFF
17,TRBV7-2,CASSLAPPGGPSDTQYF
16,TRBV5-4,CASSPRVGGSSYEQYF
23,TRBV13,CASSLGSDLGRAGKGSSQETQYF
14,TRBV6-1,CASSDWARQETQYF
12,TRBV2,CASRRQKETQYF
12,TRBV6-1,CASSGLSPRAFF
13,TRBV5-1,CASSPRDGAEAFF
15,TRBV2,CASSEAGRGRDEQFF
15,TRBV10-3,CAISESWAEPYGYTF
12,TRBV28,CASSSNYYEQYF
15,TRBV4-2,CASSQDIQDRQPQHF
13,TRBV6-5,CASSWGPTGELFF
18,TRBV21-1,CASSAQPKTSGEHNEQFF
15,TRBV28,CASSSDGRRGDGYTF
16,TRBV28,CASSLVARGGYNEQFF
17,TRBV19,CASSITSGGIAYNEQFF
15,TRBV11-3,CASSLDTGPNTEAFF
13,TRBV27,CASSRTLNYEQYF
14,TRBV5-1,CASSLGVGGNIQYF
14,TRBV30,CASTTSGAYNEQFF
13,TRBV6-6,CASSYSGGDTQYF
13,TRBV27,CASSFGQSRGYTF
14,TRBV5-1,CASSQGTENTEAFF
11,TRBV29-1,CSVRGIDTQYF
17,TRBV7-2,CASSFSTVGGAMETQYF
15,TRBV6-5,CASSYTLAGAYEQYF
15,TRBV30,CAWELGLANTDTQYF
17,TRBV28,CASSSLGQGGPPNEQYF
14,TRBV19,CASTWTGGDYGYTF
20,TRBV5-1,CASSLIKAGGLDSGANVLTF